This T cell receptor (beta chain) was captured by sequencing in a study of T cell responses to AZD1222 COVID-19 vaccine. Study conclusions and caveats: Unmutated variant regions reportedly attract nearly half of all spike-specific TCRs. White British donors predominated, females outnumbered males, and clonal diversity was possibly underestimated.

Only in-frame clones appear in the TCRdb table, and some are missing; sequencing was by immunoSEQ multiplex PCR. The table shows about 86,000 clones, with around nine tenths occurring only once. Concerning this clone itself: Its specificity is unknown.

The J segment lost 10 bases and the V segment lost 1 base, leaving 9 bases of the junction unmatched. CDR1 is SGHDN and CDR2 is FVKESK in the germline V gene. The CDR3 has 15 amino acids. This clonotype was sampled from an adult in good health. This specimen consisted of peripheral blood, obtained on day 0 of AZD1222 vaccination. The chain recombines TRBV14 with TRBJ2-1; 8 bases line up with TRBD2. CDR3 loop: CASSQASRGALEQFF. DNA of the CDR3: TGTGCCAGCAGCCAAGCGTCGCGGGGGGCGTTGGAGCAGTTCTTC.